Presented here are 13 T cell receptor beta chains from one specimen sequenced in a study of Ad26.COV2.S vaccination and SARS-CoV-2 variants. Treatment in this sample: 15 to 20 received Ad26.COV2.S at low or high dose, single or two shots; about five received placebo; per-sample allocation not given. Samples were taken on day 63 after the first vaccine or placebo injection. The table came from immunoSEQ multiplex PCR; TCRdb's copy has only in-frame clones and leaves some out. The sample holds about half a million clones; roughly nine tenths are singletons and the top ten take 1.7%. The sample was peripheral blood, taken in a trial of Ad26.COV2.S vaccine versus placebo. All receptors come from a person aged 18-65 years who received the Ad26.COV2.S COVID-19 vaccine or a placebo.

The chain couples TRBV7-3 to TRBJ2-2, with D hard to call. Per germline, CDR1 SGHTA and CDR2 FQGTGA. V was pared by 8 bases and J by 0 bases, with 10 bases between. The CDR3 spans 14 residues. CDR3 in amino acids: CASRSRANTGELFF. The CDR3 region has the DNA TGTGCCAGCCGCAGTCGGGCGAACACCGGGGAGCTGTTTTTT.

The chain employs TRBV19 and TRBJ1-3, with D unresolved. The germline V gene has CDR1 LNHDA and CDR2 SQIVND (reference sequence). V lost 8 bases to trimming and J lost 1 base, with 15 bases between them. This CDR3 contains 15 residues. CDR3 in DNA: TGTGCCAGTTTCTACCGGGGAGGTTCTGGAAACACCATATATTTT. Translation gives CASFYRGGSGNTIYF. The whole variable domain, remainder taken from reference TRBV19 and TRBJ1-3, is DGGITQSPKYLFRKEGQNVTLSCEQNLNHDAMYWYRQDPGQGLRLIYYSQIVNDFQKGDIAEGYSVSREKKESFPLTVTSAQKNPTAFYLCASFYRGGSGNTIYFGEGSWLTVV.

V gene TRBV3-1 (or the pseudogene TRBV3-2) combines with J gene TRBJ1-4; TRBD1 aligns across 7 bases. This CDR3 is 13 amino acids long. The ends lost 3 bases at V and 8 bases at J; junction bases unmatched: 3. Per germline, CDR1 LGHDT and CDR2 YNNKEL (reference sequence). CDR3 bases: TGTGCCAGCAGCCATCAGGGGGGGGAAAAACTGTTTTTT. Protein: CASSHQGGEKLFF.

Regarding this clone: Other DNA sequences of this sample code for an identical CDR3. The chain joins TRBV14 to TRBJ2-5; D possibly corresponds to TRBD1 (5 bases). This CDR3 contains 14 residues. V was trimmed by 6 bases and J by 1 base, leaving 12 bases between them. Per germline, CDR1 SGHDN and CDR2 FVKESK. The CDR3 DNA sequence: TGTGCCAGCAGTTTAAGACAGATCCAAGAGACCCAGTACTTC. This encodes CASSLRQIQETQYF.

The genes are TRBV4-1 and TRBJ1-2, with 7 positions matching TRBD1. V lost 2 bases, J lost 2 bases, and 11 bases stayed unmatched. The CDR3 covers 17 residues. Per germline, CDR1 MGHRA and CDR2 YSYEKL. This chain's CDR3 is CASSQRAWDSPNYGYTF. The CDR3 DNA reads as TGCGCCAGCAGCCAAAGGGCCTGGGACAGCCCGAACTATGGCTACACCTTC.

This clone was counted a single time. This chain connects TRBV3-1 (or the pseudogene TRBV3-2) to TRBJ2-1; 10 bases match TRBD1. Unmatched junction bases numbered 20, after V lost 3 bases and J lost 12 bases. Germline assignment: CDR1 LGHDT and CDR2 YNNKEL (reference sequence). This CDR3 spans 18 amino acids. The CDR3 nucleotides are TGTGCCAGCAGCCACAGACCGGTTTCTCTGGGACAGGGGCCCCGGCAGTTCTTC. Its translation: CASSHRPVSLGQGPRQFF.

This clone was counted once. The chain uses TRBV2 and TRBJ2-3; D is ambiguous. Trimming shortened V by 6 bases and J by 8 bases, and 9 bases separated the two germline ends. In germline, CDR1 is SNHLY, CDR2 FYNNEI. This CDR3 region has 11 residues. This chain's CDR3 is CASRVVGTQYF. CDR3 DNA: TGTGCCAGCAGGGTAGTGGGTACGCAGTATTTT.

V gene TRBV6-6 combines with J gene TRBJ2-1; D remains ambiguous. V was pared by 0 bases and J by 2 bases, with 11 bases between. Germline V lookup: CDR1 MNHNY, CDR2 SVGAGI (reference sequence). The CDR3 has 16 amino acids. CDR3 in amino acids: CASSYSRTLAYNEQFF. Written as DNA, the CDR3 is TGTGCCAGCAGTTACTCGAGAACCCTGGCCTACAATGAGCAGTTCTTC.

The V and J genes are TRBV4-3 and TRBJ1-1; no clear D. V was cut by 4 bases and J by 1 base, with 10 bases left in between. The germline V gene encodes CDR1 LGHNA and CDR2 YSLEER. The CDR3 runs 14 residues. This CDR3 is CASSPVGRNTEAFF. The CDR3 DNA follows: TGCGCCAGCAGCCCAGTCGGTAGGAACACTGAAGCTTTCTTT.

The chain is built from TRBV18 and TRBJ1-1; 10 bases align to TRBD1. Germline V gives CDR1 KGHSH, CDR2 LQKENI. The CDR3 sequence is 16 residues long. J was trimmed by 1 base and V by 3 bases; bases with no gene match: 5. This CDR3 reads CASSPQGQGTNTEAFF. The CDR3 DNA sequence: TGTGCCAGCTCACCCCAGGGACAGGGGACGAACACTGAAGCTTTCTTT.

This clone showed up just a few times. V usage is TRBV7-8 and J usage is TRBJ2-2; D gene unclear. Germline V gene lookup returns CDR1 SGHVS and CDR2 FQNEAQ. The CDR3 sequence is 11 residues long. Trimming removed 3 bases from V and 6 bases from J, with 2 bases in between. CDR3 sequence reads: CASSFPGELFF. DNA of the CDR3: TGTGCCAGCAGCTTCCCCGGGGAGCTGTTTTTT.

This chain connects TRBV7-2 to TRBJ2-7, with 7 bases identical to TRBD2. The CDR3 consists of 13 residues. The junction had 6 bases not matched to a gene; V was cut back by 5 bases and J by 5 bases. From germline, CDR1 is SGHTA and CDR2 FQGNSA. The CDR3 nucleotides are TGTGCCAGCAGCCGGGACTACCCCGACGAGCAGTACTTC. This encodes CASSRDYPDEQYF.

This clone was seen just once. J is TRBJ1-2 and V is TRBV11-2, with TRBD1 matching 7 bases. The CDR3 is made up of 15 amino acids. Trimming at V came to 1 base and at J to 4 bases, leaving 6 bases not matched to a gene. Germline values: CDR1 SGHAT, CDR2 FQNNGV. The CDR3 DNA reads TGTGCCAGCAGCTTAGGCCAGGGGGGGGCCTATGGCTACACCTTC. Amino acid sequence: CASSLGQGGAYGYTF.